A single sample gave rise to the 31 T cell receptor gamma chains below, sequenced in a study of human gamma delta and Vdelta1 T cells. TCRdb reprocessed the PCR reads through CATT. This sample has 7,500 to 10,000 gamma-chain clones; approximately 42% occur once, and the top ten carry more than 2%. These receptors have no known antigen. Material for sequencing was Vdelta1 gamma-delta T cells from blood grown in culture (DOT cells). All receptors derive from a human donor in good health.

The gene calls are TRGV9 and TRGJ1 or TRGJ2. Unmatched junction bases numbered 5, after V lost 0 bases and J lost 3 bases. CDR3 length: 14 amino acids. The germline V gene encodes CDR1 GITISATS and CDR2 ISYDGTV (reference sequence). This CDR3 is CALWEVVRYYKKLF. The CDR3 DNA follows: TGTGCCTTGTGGGAGGTGGTTCGTTATTATAAGAAACTCTTT.

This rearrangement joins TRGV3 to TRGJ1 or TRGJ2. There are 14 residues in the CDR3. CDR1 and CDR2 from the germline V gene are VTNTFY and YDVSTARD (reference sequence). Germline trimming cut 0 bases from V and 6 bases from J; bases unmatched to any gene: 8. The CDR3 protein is CATWDRRPGYKKLF. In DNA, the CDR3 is TGTGCCACCTGGGACAGGCGACCGGGTTATAAGAAACTCTTT.

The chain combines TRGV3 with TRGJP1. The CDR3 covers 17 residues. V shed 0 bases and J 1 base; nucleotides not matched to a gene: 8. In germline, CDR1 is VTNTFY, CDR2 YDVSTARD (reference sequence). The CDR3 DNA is TGTGCCACCTGGGACAGGACCTCGGCTACCACTGGTTGGTTCAAGATATTT. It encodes CATWDRTSATTGWFKIF.

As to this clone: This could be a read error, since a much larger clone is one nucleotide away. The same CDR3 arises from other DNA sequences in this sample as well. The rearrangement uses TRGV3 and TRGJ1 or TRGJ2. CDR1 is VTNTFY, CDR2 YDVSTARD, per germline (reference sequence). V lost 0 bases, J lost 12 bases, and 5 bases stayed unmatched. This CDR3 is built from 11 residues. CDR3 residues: CATWDRPRKLF. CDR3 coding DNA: TGTGCCACCTGGGACAGGCCGCGGAAACTCTTT.

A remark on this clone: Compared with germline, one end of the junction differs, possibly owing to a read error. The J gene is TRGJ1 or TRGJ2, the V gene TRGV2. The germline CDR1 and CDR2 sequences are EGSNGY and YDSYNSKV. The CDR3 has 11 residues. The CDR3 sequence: CASWEGYKKLF. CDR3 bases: TGTGCCTCCTGGGAAGGTTATAAGAAACTCTTT.

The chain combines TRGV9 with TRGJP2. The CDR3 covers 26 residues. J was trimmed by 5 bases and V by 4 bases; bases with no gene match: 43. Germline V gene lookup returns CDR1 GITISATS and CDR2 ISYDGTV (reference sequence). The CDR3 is CALWDPRTWEAWVLFPVHLSDWIKTF. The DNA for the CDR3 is TGTGCCTTGTGGGACCCCCGGACTTGGGAGGCGTGGGTGCTTTTCCCCGTTCACCTAAGTGATTGGATCAAGACGTTT.

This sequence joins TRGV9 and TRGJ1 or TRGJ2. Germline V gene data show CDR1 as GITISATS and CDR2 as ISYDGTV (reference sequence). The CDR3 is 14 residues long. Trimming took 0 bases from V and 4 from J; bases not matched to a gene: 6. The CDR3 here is CALWEVQSYYKKLF. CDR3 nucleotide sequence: TGTGCCTTGTGGGAGGTGCAATCGTATTATAAGAAACTCTTT.

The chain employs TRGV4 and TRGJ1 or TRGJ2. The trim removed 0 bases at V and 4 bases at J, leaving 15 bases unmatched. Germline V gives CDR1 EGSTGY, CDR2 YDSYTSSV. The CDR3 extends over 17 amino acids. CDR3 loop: CATWDGPFDPKYYKKLF. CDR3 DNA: TGTGCCACCTGGGATGGGCCTTTCGACCCAAAATATTATAAGAAACTCTTT.

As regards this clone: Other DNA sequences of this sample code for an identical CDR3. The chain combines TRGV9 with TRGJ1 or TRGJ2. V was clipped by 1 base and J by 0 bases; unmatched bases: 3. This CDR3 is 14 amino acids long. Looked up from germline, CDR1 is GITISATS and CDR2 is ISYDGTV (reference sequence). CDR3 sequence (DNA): TGTGCCTTGTGGGAGGTCAGGAATTATTATAAGAAACTCTTT. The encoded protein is CALWEVRNYYKKLF.

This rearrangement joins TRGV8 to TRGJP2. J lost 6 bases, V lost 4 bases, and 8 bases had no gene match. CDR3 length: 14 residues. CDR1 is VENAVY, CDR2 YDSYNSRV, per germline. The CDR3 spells CATWDWWGDWIKTF. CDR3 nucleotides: TGTGCCACCTGGGACTGGTGGGGTGATTGGATCAAGACGTTT.

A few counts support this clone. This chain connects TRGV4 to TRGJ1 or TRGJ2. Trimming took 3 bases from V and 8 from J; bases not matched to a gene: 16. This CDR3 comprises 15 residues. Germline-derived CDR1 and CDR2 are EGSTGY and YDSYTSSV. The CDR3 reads CATWDNRSLRDKKLF. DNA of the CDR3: TGTGCCACCTGGGATAACCGGTCCCTTCGGGATAAGAAACTCTTT.

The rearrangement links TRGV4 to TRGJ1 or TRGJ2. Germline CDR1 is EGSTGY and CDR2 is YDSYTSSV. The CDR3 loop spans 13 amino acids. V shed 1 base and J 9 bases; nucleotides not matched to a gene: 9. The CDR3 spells CATWDGTRLKKLF. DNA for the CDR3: TGTGCCACCTGGGATGGCACCCGTCTTAAGAAACTCTTT.

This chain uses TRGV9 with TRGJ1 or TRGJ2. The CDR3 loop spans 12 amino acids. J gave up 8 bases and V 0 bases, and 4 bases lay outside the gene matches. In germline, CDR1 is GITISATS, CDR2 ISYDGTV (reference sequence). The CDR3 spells CALWEVPHKKLF. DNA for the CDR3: TGTGCCTTGTGGGAGGTGCCCCATAAGAAACTCTTT.

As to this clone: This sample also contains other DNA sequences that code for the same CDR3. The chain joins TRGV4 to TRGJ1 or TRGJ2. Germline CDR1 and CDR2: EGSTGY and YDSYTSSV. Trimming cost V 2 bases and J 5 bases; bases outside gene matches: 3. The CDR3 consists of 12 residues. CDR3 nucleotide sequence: TGTGCCACCTGGGATGTAGATTATAAGAAACTCTTT. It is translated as CATWDVDYKKLF.

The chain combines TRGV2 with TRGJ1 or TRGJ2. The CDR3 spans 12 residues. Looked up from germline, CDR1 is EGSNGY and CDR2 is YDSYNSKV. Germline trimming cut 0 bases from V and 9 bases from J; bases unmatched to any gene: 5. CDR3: CATWDGLFKKLF. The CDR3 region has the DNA TGTGCCACCTGGGACGGGCTCTTTAAGAAACTCTTT.

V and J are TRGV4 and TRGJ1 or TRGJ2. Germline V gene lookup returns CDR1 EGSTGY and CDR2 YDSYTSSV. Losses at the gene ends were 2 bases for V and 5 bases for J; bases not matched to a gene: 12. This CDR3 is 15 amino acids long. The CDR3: CATWDVSPLNYKKLF. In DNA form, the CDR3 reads TGTGCCACCTGGGATGTCTCCCCATTAAATTATAAGAAACTCTTT.

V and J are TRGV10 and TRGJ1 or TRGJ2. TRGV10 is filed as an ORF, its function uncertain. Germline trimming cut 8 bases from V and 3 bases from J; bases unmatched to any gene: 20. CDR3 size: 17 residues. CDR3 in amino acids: CAAWDYPRPKCYYKKLF. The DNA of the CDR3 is TGTGCTGCGTGGGATTATCCCCGGCCCAAGTGTTATTATAAGAAACTCTTT.

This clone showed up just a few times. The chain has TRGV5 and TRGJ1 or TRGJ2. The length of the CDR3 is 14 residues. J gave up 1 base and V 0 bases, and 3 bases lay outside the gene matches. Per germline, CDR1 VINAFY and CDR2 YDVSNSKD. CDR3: CATWDRTNYYKKLF. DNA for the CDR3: TGTGCCACCTGGGACAGGACAAATTATTATAAGAAACTCTTT.

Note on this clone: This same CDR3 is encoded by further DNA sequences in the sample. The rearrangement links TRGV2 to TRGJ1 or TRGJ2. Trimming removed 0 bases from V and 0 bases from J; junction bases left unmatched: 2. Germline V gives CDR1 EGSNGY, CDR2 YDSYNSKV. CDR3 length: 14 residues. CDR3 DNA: TGTGCCACCTGGGACGGGAAGAATTATTATAAGAAACTCTTT. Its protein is CATWDGKNYYKKLF.

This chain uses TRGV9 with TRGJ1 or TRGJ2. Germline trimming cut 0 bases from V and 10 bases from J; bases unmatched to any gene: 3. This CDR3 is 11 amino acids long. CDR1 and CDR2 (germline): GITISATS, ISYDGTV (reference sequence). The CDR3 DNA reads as TGTGCCTTGTGGGAGGTGCCAAAGAAACTCTTT. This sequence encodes CALWEVPKKLF.

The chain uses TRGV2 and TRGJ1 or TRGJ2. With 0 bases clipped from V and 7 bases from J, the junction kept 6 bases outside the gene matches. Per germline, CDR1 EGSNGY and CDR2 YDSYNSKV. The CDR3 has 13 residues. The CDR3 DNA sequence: TGTGCCACCTGGGACGGGCGAAAATATAAGAAACTCTTT. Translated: CATWDGRKYKKLF.

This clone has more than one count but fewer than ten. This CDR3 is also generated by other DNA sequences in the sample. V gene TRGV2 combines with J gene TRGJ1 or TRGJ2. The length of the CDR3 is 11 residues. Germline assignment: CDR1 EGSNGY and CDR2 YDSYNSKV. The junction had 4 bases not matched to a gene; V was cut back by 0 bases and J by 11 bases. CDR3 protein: CATWDGLQKLF. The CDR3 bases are TGTGCCACCTGGGACGGGCTTCAGAAACTCTTT.

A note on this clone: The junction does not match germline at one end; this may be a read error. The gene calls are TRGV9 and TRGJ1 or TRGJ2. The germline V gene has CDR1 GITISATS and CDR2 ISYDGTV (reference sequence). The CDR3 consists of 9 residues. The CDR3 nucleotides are TGCGCGATCTATTATAAGAAACTCTTT. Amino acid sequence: CAIYYKKLF.

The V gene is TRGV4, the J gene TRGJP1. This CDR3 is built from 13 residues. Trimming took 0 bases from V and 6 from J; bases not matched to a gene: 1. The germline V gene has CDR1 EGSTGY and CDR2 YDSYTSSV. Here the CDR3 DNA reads TGTGCCACCTGGGATGGGCCTGGTTGGTTCAAGATATTT. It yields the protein CATWDGPGWFKIF.

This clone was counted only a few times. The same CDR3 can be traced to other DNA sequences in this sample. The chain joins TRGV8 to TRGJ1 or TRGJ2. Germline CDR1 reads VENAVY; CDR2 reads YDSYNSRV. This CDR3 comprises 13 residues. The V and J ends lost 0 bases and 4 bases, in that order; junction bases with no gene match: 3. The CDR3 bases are TGTGCCACCTGGGATAGGAGGTATTATAAGAAACTCTTT. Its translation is CATWDRRYYKKLF.

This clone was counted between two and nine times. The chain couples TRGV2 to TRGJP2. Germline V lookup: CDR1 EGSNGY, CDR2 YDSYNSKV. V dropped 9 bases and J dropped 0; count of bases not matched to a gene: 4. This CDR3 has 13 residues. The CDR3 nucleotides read TGTGCCACCCAATATAGTAGTGATTGGATCAAGACGTTT. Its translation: CATQYSSDWIKTF.

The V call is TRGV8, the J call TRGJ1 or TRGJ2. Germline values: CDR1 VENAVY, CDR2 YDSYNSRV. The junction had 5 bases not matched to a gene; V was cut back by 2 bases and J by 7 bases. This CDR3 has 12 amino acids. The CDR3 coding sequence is TGTGCCACCTGGGATACCCCATATAAGAAACTCTTT. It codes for CATWDTPYKKLF.

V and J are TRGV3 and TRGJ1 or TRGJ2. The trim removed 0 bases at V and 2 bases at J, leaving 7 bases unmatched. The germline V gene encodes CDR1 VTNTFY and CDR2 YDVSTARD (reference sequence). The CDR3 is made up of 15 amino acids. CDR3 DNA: TGTGCCACCTGGGACAGGCGGGACGATTATTATAAGAAACTCTTT. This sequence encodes CATWDRRDDYYKKLF.

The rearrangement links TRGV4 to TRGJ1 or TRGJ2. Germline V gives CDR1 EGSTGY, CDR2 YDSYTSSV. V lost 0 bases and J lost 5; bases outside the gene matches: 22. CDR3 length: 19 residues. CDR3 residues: CATWDGGDGKWRGNYKKLF. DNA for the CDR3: TGTGCCACCTGGGATGGGGGGGACGGGAAGTGGCGGGGGAATTATAAGAAACTCTTT.

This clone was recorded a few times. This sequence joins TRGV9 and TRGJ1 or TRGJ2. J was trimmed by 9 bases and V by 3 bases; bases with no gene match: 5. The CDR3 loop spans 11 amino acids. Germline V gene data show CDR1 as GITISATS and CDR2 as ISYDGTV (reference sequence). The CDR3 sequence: CALWERRKKLF. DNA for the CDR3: TGTGCCTTGTGGGAGCGACGTAAGAAACTCTTT.

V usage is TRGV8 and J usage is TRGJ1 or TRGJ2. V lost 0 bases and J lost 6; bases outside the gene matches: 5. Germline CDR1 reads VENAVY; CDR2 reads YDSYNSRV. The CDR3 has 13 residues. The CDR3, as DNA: TGTGCCACCTGGGATAGGCACAGTTATAAGAAACTCTTT. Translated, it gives CATWDRHSYKKLF.